These 31 T cell receptor beta chains were sequenced from one sample in a study of technical replicates of blood from a few donors (dated by TCRdb to about 2017). The library was made by the immunoSEQ multiplex PCR assay. The table comes from immuneACCESS by way of TCRdb, which keeps in-frame sequences with V and J called. Part of the clones is missing from these tables; in studies checked, under half for an unresolved V gene and the rest for unknown reasons. The sample table records some 64,000 clones; approximately 83% of these occur just once. Roughly 4.6% of the sample goes to the ten largest clones. Sequencing input: PBMCs. Source of these receptors: a human donor in good health. Some clones in this sample may be carry-over from other donors' samples.

The rearrangement links TRBV7-9 to TRBJ2-2, with 7 bases identical to TRBD1. The CDR3 has 15 residues. Germline V gene data show CDR1 as SEHNR and CDR2 as FQNEAQ (reference sequence). The ends lost 6 bases at V and 3 bases at J; junction bases unmatched: 7. The CDR3 spells CASRHRGRDTGELFF. CDR3 DNA: TGTGCCAGCAGGCACAGGGGTCGGGACACCGGGGAGCTGTTTTTT.

This rearrangement joins TRBV15 to TRBJ2-1, with D possibly TRBD2 on 6 matching bases. Germline V gene data show CDR1 as LNHNV and CDR2 as YYDKDF (reference sequence). V lost 4 bases, J lost 5 bases, and 12 bases lay in between. The CDR3 has 14 residues. This chain's CDR3 is CATSTGTGDNEQFF. The CDR3 DNA reads as TGTGCCACCAGCACCGGGACTGGGGACAATGAGCAGTTCTTC.

This chain connects TRBV7-3 to TRBJ2-1; 13 positions agree with TRBD2. The CDR3 consists of 16 residues. The junction had 3 bases not matched to a gene; V was cut back by 4 bases and J by 3 bases. The germline CDR1 and CDR2 sequences are SGHTA and FQGTGA. CDR3 nucleotide sequence: TGTGCCAGCAGCTCCCGGACTAGCGGGAGCTACAATGAGCAGTTCTTC. It codes for CASSSRTSGSYNEQFF.

The chain's CDR3 is CSVESENYGYTF. In nucleotides, the CDR3 is TGCAGCGTTGAATCTGAGAACTATGGCTACACCTTC. This chain links TRBV29-1 with TRBJ1-2; the D is unclear. The CDR3 runs 12 residues. Germline CDR1 SQVTM, CDR2 ANQGSEA. Trimming removed 2 bases from V and 2 bases from J, with 6 bases in between.

The chain combines TRBV12-5 with TRBJ2-7; weak D call: TRBD2 (6 bases). The CDR3 spans 15 residues. Deletions cut 1 base from V and 2 bases from J, with 12 bases between. CDR1 LGHNT and CDR2 FRNRAP come from the germline V gene. CDR3 DNA sequence: TGTGCTAGTGGTTTGGGGGAAGCGGGTCCCTACGAGCAGTACTTC. Its protein is CASGLGEAGPYEQYF.

CDR3 amino acids: CASSVRGDWSGELFF. CDR3 DNA sequence: TGTGCCAGCAGCGTAAGGGGTGACTGGAGCGGGGAGCTGTTTTTT. This chain links TRBV9 with TRBJ2-2, with D perhaps matching TRBD1 (5 bases). Trimming left V 1 base short and J 7 bases short, with 14 bases between. CDR1 and CDR2 from the germline V gene are SGDLS and YYNGEE. The CDR3 totals 15 residues.

The chain is built from TRBV27 and TRBJ2-3; 7 nucleotides agree with TRBD1. CDR1 MNHEY and CDR2 SMNVEV come from the germline V gene (reference sequence). The CDR3 totals 16 residues. Losses at the gene ends were 5 bases for V and 2 bases for J; bases not matched to a gene: 10. CDR3 protein: CASSPRPGQTTDTQYF. CDR3 bases: TGTGCCAGCAGTCCTAGGCCGGGACAGACCACAGATACGCAGTATTTT.

This chain joins TRBV4-3 and TRBJ2-2, with 10 bases aligning to TRBD1. V dropped 3 bases and J dropped 4; count of bases not matched to a gene: 2. The germline CDR1 and CDR2 sequences are LGHNA and YSLEER. The CDR3 length is 15 residues. The CDR3 nucleotides are TGCGCCAGCAGCCACGGACAGGGGGGCACCGGGGAGCTGTTTTTT. As protein: CASSHGQGGTGELFF.

The chain recombines TRBV5-1 with TRBJ2-7; TRBD1 might be the D (6 bases). This CDR3 spans 18 amino acids. Germline V gene lookup returns CDR1 SGHRS and CDR2 YFSETQ. The V end lost 4 bases, the J end lost 3 bases, and 26 bases lay between the germline ends. DNA of the CDR3: TGCGCCAGCAGCGCCACCCCTAATACAGGGAGCATTTACTACGAGCAGTACTTC. This encodes CASSATPNTGSIYYEQYF.

This sequence joins TRBV5-1 and TRBJ1-2; possible D gene TRBD1, 5 bases. The V end lost 1 base, the J end lost 5 bases, and 12 bases lay between the germline ends. The CDR3 has 14 residues. Per the germline V gene, CDR1 is SGHRS and CDR2 is YFSETQ. The CDR3 DNA reads TGCGCCAGCAGCTTGAACAGCGCAGGGTATGGCTACACCTTC. This codes for CASSLNSAGYGYTF.

CDR3 nucleotides: TGTGCCAGCAGTCCGGGGGGGGACAGTGAAAAACTGTTTTTT. It specifies CASSPGGDSEKLFF. This rearrangement joins TRBV7-6 to TRBJ1-4, with TRBD1 matching over 7 bases. The CDR3 consists of 14 residues. In germline, CDR1 is SGHVS, CDR2 FNYEAQ. Trimming took 6 bases from V and 7 from J; bases not matched to a gene: 8. The full variable domain, rest sourced from reference TRBV7-6 and TRBJ1-4, is GAGVSQSPRYKVTKRGQDVALRCDPISGHVSLYWYRQALGQGPEFLTYFNYEAQQDKSGLPNDRFSAERPEGSISTLTIQRTEQRDSAMYRCASSPGGDSEKLFFGSGTQLSVL.

The chain employs TRBV28 and TRBJ2-3, with D tentatively TRBD2 (5 bases). The CDR3 length is 14 residues. The germline gives CDR1 MDHEN, CDR2 SYDVKM. V lost 6 bases and J 0 bases, leaving 10 bases between the germline ends. The CDR3, as DNA: TGTGCCAGCAGGCCGGGGAAAAGCACAGATACGCAGTATTTT. This codes for CASRPGKSTDTQYF.

The chain recombines TRBV19 with TRBJ1-3; D is uncertain. Trimming cost V 7 bases and J 1 base, with 8 bases left between them. This CDR3 comprises 13 residues. Germline V lookup: CDR1 LNHDA, CDR2 SQIVND (reference sequence). The CDR3 nucleotides are TGTGCCAGTACAGGCATATCTGGAAACACCATATATTTT. Its protein product is CASTGISGNTIYF.

The rearrangement uses TRBV10-3 and TRBJ2-5, with 7 positions matching TRBD2. The CDR3 covers 15 residues. The V gene's germline CDR1 is ENHRY and CDR2 SYGVKD. After removal of 8 bases from V and 5 bases from J, the junction contained 14 bases not matched to a gene. This CDR3 is CAIAEGGPRGETQYF. The CDR3 nucleotides are TGTGCCATCGCCGAAGGCGGCCCGCGGGGGGAGACCCAGTACTTC.

V gene TRBV7-8 combines with J gene TRBJ2-7, with 10 bases matching TRBD1. The CDR3 sequence is 15 residues long. V lost 1 base to trimming and J lost 5 bases; unmatched junction nucleotides: 5. Germline loops: CDR1 SGHVS, CDR2 FQNEAQ. The CDR3 DNA is TGTGCCAGCAGCTTAGTGCTGGGGACAGGGGACGAGCAGTACTTC. This sequence encodes CASSLVLGTGDEQYF.

This chain joins TRBV21-1 and TRBJ1-1; the table's D call, TRBD1, has no DNA check behind it. TRBV21-1 is marked as a pseudogene. This CDR3 has 14 residues. The CDR3 DNA reads TGTGCCAGCAAAACCGGAGAACTGACAGCTGAAGCTTTCTTT. This translates into CASKTGELTAEAFF.

This chain uses TRBV29-1 with TRBJ2-1, with 8 bases lining up with TRBD2. Losses at the gene ends were 8 bases for V and 0 bases for J; bases not matched to a gene: 24. The CDR3 is 20 amino acids. Germline CDR1 SQVTM, CDR2 ANQGSEA. The CDR3 loop reads CSTSAPLRGAIFSSYNEQFF. In nucleotides, the CDR3 is TGCAGCACCTCCGCTCCACTGCGGGGGGCGATATTCAGCTCCTACAATGAGCAGTTCTTC.

The chain recombines TRBV5-1 with TRBJ1-1, with 10 bases matching TRBD1. The CDR3 runs to 14 residues. The germline gives CDR1 SGHRS, CDR2 YFSETQ. V lost 4 bases, J lost 4 bases, and 4 bases stayed unmatched. The CDR3 loop is CASSATGGSTEAFF. CDR3 DNA sequence: TGCGCCAGCAGCGCGACAGGGGGCTCCACTGAAGCTTTCTTT.

The CDR3, as DNA: TGTGCCAGCAGCCCGGGGACTAGCGGGAGGGGGAACAATGAGCAGTTCTTC. Translation gives CASSPGTSGRGNNEQFF. V and J are TRBV7-3 and TRBJ2-1; 16 bases map to TRBD2. CDR1 is SGHTA, CDR2 FQGTGA, per germline. V lost 5 bases and J lost 5; bases outside the gene matches: 6. The CDR3 is made up of 17 amino acids.

This sequence joins TRBV4-1 and TRBJ2-1; 10 bases map to TRBD1. This CDR3 comprises 15 residues. Unmatched junction bases numbered 7, after V lost 2 bases and J lost 9 bases. Germline CDR1 MGHRA, CDR2 YSYEKL. The CDR3 here is CASSQYPGQGTEQFF. The DNA for the CDR3 is TGCGCCAGCAGCCAATACCCGGGACAGGGGACTGAGCAGTTCTTC.

This clone came up a few times. The gene calls are TRBV9 and TRBJ2-1; no clear D gene. The CDR3 has 15 residues. V was trimmed by 4 bases and J by 7 bases, leaving 18 bases between them. Germline CDR1 reads SGDLS; CDR2 reads YYNGEE. The CDR3 sequence: CASSFWSTPQNEQFF. The CDR3, as DNA: TGTGCCAGCAGCTTCTGGAGTACCCCCCAGAATGAGCAGTTCTTC.

The chain couples TRBV7-9 to TRBJ2-7, with 9 positions matching TRBD2. The length of the CDR3 is 14 residues. Losses at the gene ends were 0 bases for V and 6 bases for J; bases not matched to a gene: 3. In germline, CDR1 is SEHNR, CDR2 FQNEAQ (reference sequence). This CDR3 is CASSLAASGVEQYF. The CDR3 DNA reads as TGTGCCAGCAGCTTAGCGGCTAGCGGGGTCGAGCAGTACTTC.

The V and J genes are TRBV5-6 and TRBJ2-7; 13 nucleotides align to TRBD2. The CDR3 runs to 15 residues. The V and J ends lost 4 bases and 3 bases, in that order; junction bases with no gene match: 4. Germline CDR1 is SGHDT and CDR2 is YYEEEE. The CDR3 bases are TGTGCCAGCAGCCCTACTAGCGGGGGGGTCTACGAGCAGTACTTC. It is translated as CASSPTSGGVYEQYF. Looking up the rest from reference TRBV5-6 and TRBJ2-7 gives the full variable domain: DAGVTQSPTHLIKTRGQQVTLRCSPKSGHDTVSWYQQALGQGPQFIFQYYEEEERQRGNFPDRFSGHQFPNYSSELNVNALLLGDSALYLCASSPTSGGVYEQYFGPGTRLTVT.

The rearrangement links TRBV7-2 to TRBJ2-5; no clear D gene. Germline CDR1 is SGHTA and CDR2 is FQGNSA. V shed 2 bases and J shed 1 base, with 8 bases lying between them. This CDR3 is built from 14 residues. The CDR3 coding sequence is TGTGCCAGCAGCTTAAGAGATTTCCAAGAGACCCAGTACTTC. Protein product: CASSLRDFQETQYF. Supplemented by reference TRBV7-2 and TRBJ2-5, the full variable domain reads GAGVSQSPSNKVTEKGKDVELRCDPISGHTALYWYRQSLGQGLEFLIYFQGNSAPDKSGLPSDRFSAERTGGSVSTLTIQRTQQEDSAVYLCASSLRDFQETQYFGPGTRLLVL.

The rearrangement joins TRBV30 to TRBJ2-5; 10 bases fit TRBD1. The CDR3 is 13 amino acids. Germline V lookup: CDR1 GTSNPN, CDR2 SVGIG (reference sequence). V was pared by 5 bases and J by 5 bases, with 5 bases of the junction left unmatched. Written as DNA, the CDR3 is TGTGCCTGGGATTGGACAGGGGGGGAGACCCAGTACTTC. Translation gives CAWDWTGGETQYF.

Here the CDR3 DNA reads TGTGCCAGCAGCCAAGATACCCAGCGGGGCTACGAGCAGTACTTC. It codes for CASSQDTQRGYEQYF. This chain connects TRBV14 to TRBJ2-7, with TRBD2 matching over 7 bases. Trimming took 0 bases from V and 3 from J; bases not matched to a gene: 5. The CDR3 covers 15 residues. The V gene's germline CDR1 is SGHDN and CDR2 FVKESK. The full variable domain, in which reference TRBV14 and TRBJ2-7 provide the parts outside the CDR3, is EAGVTQFPSHSVIEKGQTVTLRCDPISGHDNLYWYRRVMGKEIKFLLHFVKESKQDESGMPNNRFLAERTGGTYSTLKVQPAELEDSGVYFCASSQDTQRGYEQYFGPGTRLTVT.

This clone appeared a few times. This chain uses TRBV10-3 with TRBJ2-3; 9 positions agree with TRBD1. Looked up from germline, CDR1 is ENHRY and CDR2 is SYGVKD. This CDR3 comprises 16 residues. V shed 4 bases and J 6 bases; nucleotides not matched to a gene: 11. CDR3 in DNA: TGTGCCATCAGTGGGGGGGACAGGGTCTCGGGGGATACGCAGTATTTT. Translation: CAISGGDRVSGDTQYF.

The chain recombines TRBV29-1 with TRBJ2-3; 11 bases fit TRBD2. This CDR3 has 14 residues. CDR1 and CDR2 from the germline V gene are SQVTM and ANQGSEA. V shed 6 bases and J 3 bases; nucleotides not matched to a gene: 5. CDR3 DNA sequence: TGCAGCGTCCTTAGCGGGGGGGCGACAGATACGCAGTATTTT. It translates to CSVLSGGATDTQYF.

This chain uses TRBV6-6 with TRBJ1-2; a possible D gene is TRBD1 (6 bases). CDR1 MNHNY and CDR2 SVGAGI come from the germline V gene (reference sequence). Trimming pared 6 bases from V and 7 bases from J, leaving 12 bases between. CDR3 length equals 12 residues. CDR3 nucleotide sequence: TGTGCCAGCAGAATAACAGGGTTTGGCTACACCTTC. It translates to CASRITGFGYTF.

The CDR3 spells CASSLYAGVADTQYF. The CDR3 region has the DNA TGTGCCAGCAGCTTATATGCGGGGGTAGCAGATACGCAGTATTTT. The chain links TRBV7-9 to TRBJ2-3; TRBD2 agrees at 7 bases. CDR1 and CDR2 (germline): SEHNR, FQNEAQ (reference sequence). The CDR3 has 15 residues. After removal of 2 bases from V and 4 bases from J, the junction contained 6 bases not matched to a gene. Full variable domain (missing parts from reference TRBV7-9 and TRBJ2-3): DTGVSQNPRHKITKRGQNVTFRCDPISEHNRLYWYRQTLGQGPEFLTYFQNEAQLEKSRLLSDRFSAERPKGSFSTLEIQRTEQGDSAMYLCASSLYAGVADTQYFGPGTRLTVL.

This chain uses TRBV4-3 with TRBJ2-1, with TRBD2 matching 8 bases. Germline V lookup: CDR1 LGHNA, CDR2 YSLEER. This CDR3 spans 19 amino acids. With V trimmed by 1 base and J by 2 bases, 13 bases remained unmatched. For the CDR3, the DNA is TGCGCCAGCAGCCAAGGTCTAAAATGGCGGGAGGACCCCTACAATGAGCAGTTCTTC. Translation: CASSQGLKWREDPYNEQFF.